This TCR beta chain was observed in a study of shared clonotypes between healthy human individuals. Points from the study as a whole: Across subsets, estimated richness was generally greater for naive than for memory populations.

Turning to this clone: The antigen is unknown. Other DNA sequences within the sample encode an identical CDR3.

CD4+ cells yielded CD45RA+ naive and CD45RA-negative memory subsets. Some clones are missing from TCRdb's copy, which holds only in-frame ones; the method was immunoSEQ multiplex PCR. Among some 1.1 million clones listed, around three quarters were seen once. Germline values: CDR1 SGHTA, CDR2 FQGTGA. This CDR3 comprises 15 residues. The trim removed 5 bases at V and 15 bases at J, leaving 10 bases unmatched. The clonotype was recovered from a man between 18 and 29 years old in good health. Some clones in this sample may be carry-over from other donors' samples. The chain has TRBV7-3 and TRBJ2-1, with 16 positions matching TRBD2. The material sequenced was memory CD4+ T cells from PBMCs. As for subset: CD45RA-negative fraction. The DNA of the CDR3 is TGTGCCAGCAGCCCCCGACCGGGACTAGCGGGGGGGCTGTTCTTC. Encoded protein: CASSPRPGLAGGLFF.